These T cell receptor beta chains were read from a single sample in a study of CD8 T cells in ankylosing spondylitis. MiXCR, applied by TCRdb to the 5' RACE reads, yields one record per CDR3 protein. The profile shows about 750,000 distinct CDR3 sequences, 15% to 20% of them singletons. The sequencing sample was made of blood, either unsorted or a sorted T cell fraction (not recorded which). The receptors stem from a male donor with ankylosing spondylitis. The CDR3 runs from the conserved cysteine through the conserved F or W. A D gene is named only where the DNA matches it firmly. Size values are once, few and many counts, or a class for expanded clones, and some rows have none.

size,J,length,D,V,CDR3,DNA
.,TRBJ2-3,17,TRBD2,TRBV6-2/TRBV6-3,CASSYPRGGANTDTQYF,TGTGCCAGCAGTTACCCCCGGGGGGGGGCGAACACAGATACGCAGTATTTT
.,TRBJ2-5,14,TRBD2,TRBV12-3/TRBV12-4,CASRAAGGKETQYF,TGTGCCAGCAGGGCAGCGGGGGGAAAAGAGACCCAGTACTTC
few,TRBJ2-4,16,.,TRBV21-1,CASTSPSILAKNIQYF,TGTGCCAGCACCAGCCCCAGTATTCTAGCCAAAAACATTCAGTACTTC
few,TRBJ2-2,16,TRBD1,TRBV14,CASNQNRGSNTGELFF,TGTGCCAGCAACCAAAACAGGGGGTCGAACACCGGGGAGCTGTTTTTT
.,TRBJ2-1,14,.,TRBV20-1,CSASLPLATNEQFF,TGCAGTGCTAGTCTTCCCCTAGCGACGAATGAGCAGTTCTTC
.,TRBJ2-3,16,.,TRBV20-1,CSASQLDAGSVDTQYF,TGCAGTGCTAGCCAACTTGACGCGGGGAGCGTGGATACGCAGTATTTT
.,TRBJ1-5,17,.,TRBV7-8,CASSLGPSSNPHQPQHF,TGTGCCAGCAGCTTAGGTCCCTCGTCCAATCCCCATCAGCCCCAGCATTTT
many,TRBJ2-1,14,.,TRBV27,CASSYRVEINEQFF,TGTGCCAGCAGTTACAGGGTAGAAATCAATGAGCAGTTCTTC
few,TRBJ2-2,15,TRBD1,TRBV5-1,CASLQGQGFTGELFF,TGCGCCAGCCTCCAGGGACAGGGGTTTACCGGGGAGCTGTTTTTT
.,TRBJ2-7,15,.,TRBV20-1,CSARIDGGPPYEQYF,TGCAGTGCTAGAATAGACGGGGGGCCCCCCTACGAGCAGTACTTC
few,TRBJ2-7,14,.,TRBV6-1,CASSAQGSTYEQYF,TGTGCCAGCAGTGCCCAGGGGTCCACCTACGAGCAGTACTTC
.,TRBJ1-1,10,.,TRBV20-1,CSASSLRAFF,TGCAGTGCCAGCAGCTTGAGAGCTTTCTTT
.,TRBJ2-4,15,.,TRBV29-1,CSVEDHGSLKNIQYF,TGCAGCGTTGAAGATCATGGGAGCCTCAAAAACATTCAGTACTTC
.,TRBJ2-1,15,.,TRBV28,CASRPREGRLDEQFF,TGTGCCAGCAGACCCCGCGAGGGGCGTCTCGATGAGCAGTTCTTC
.,TRBJ2-1,13,TRBD2,TRBV6-1,CASSEIAGGRKFF,TGTGCCAGCAGTGAAATAGCGGGGGGGCGTAAGTTCTTC
.,TRBJ1-1,16,.,TRBV20-1,CSARGRPGEMRTVAFF,TGCAGTGCTAGAGGGAGGCCAGGAGAGATGAGGACTGTAGCTTTCTTT
.,TRBJ1-4,12,.,TRBV12-3/TRBV12-4,CASSPSYEKLFF,TGTGCCAGCAGTCCCTCCTACGAAAAACTGTTTTTT
few,TRBJ2-3,14,.,TRBV6-5,CASSYSPLPDTQYF,TGTGCCAGCAGTTACTCGCCCTTACCAGATACGCAGTATTTT
few,TRBJ1-1,12,.,TRBV4-1,CASSPQGIEAFF,TGCGCCAGCAGCCCCCAGGGTATTGAAGCTTTCTTT
many,TRBJ2-1,16,TRBD2,TRBV10-3,CAISGISGRAGNEQFF,TGTGCCATCAGTGGGATCAGCGGGAGGGCTGGCAATGAGCAGTTCTTC
.,TRBJ2-2,16,TRBD1,TRBV4-1,CASSQAWTGTSGELFF,TGCGCCAGCAGCCAAGCCTGGACAGGGACCAGCGGGGAGCTGTTTTTT
few,TRBJ1-6,14,.,TRBV2,CASSAGTHNSPLHF,TGTGCCAGCAGTGCCGGGACACATAATTCACCCCTCCACTTT
.,TRBJ2-5,13,.,TRBV5-1,CASSLEQAMTQYF,TGCGCCAGCAGCTTGGAACAGGCCATGACCCAGTACTTC
few,TRBJ2-1,11,.,TRBV29-1,CSVEFYNEQFF,TGCAGCGTTGAATTCTACAATGAGCAGTTCTTC
.,TRBJ2-1,15,.,TRBV7-3,CASSFGAGYLNEQFF,TGTGCCAGCAGCTTCGGGGCGGGGTATCTCAATGAGCAGTTCTTC
.,TRBJ2-6,19,TRBD1,TRBV29-1,CSVESEEGTGFSGANVLTF,TGCAGCGTTGAAAGCGAGGAAGGGACAGGGTTCTCTGGGGCCAACGTCCTGACTTTC
few,TRBJ2-5,14,.,TRBV20-1,CSARAGAFQETQYF,TGCAGTGCTCGGGCGGGGGCTTTCCAAGAGACCCAGTACTTC
once,TRBJ2-5,15,TRBD2,TRBV7-2,CASSSAGTSAGTQYF,TGTGCCAGCAGCTCCGCCGGGACTAGCGCTGGGACCCAGTACTTC
.,TRBJ2-1,15,TRBD2,TRBV12-3/TRBV12-4,CASSLAGTSIDEQFF,TGTGCCAGCAGTTTGGCCGGGACTAGCATCGATGAGCAGTTCTTC
few,TRBJ1-1,17,.,TRBV4-3,CASSQDWGWGQNTEAFF,TGCGCCAGCAGCCAAGATTGGGGTTGGGGGCAGAACACTGAAGCTTTCTTT
.,TRBJ2-2,14,TRBD2,TRBV27,CATTPGLNTGELFF,TGTGCCACCACGCCGGGACTAAACACCGGGGAGCTGTTTTTT
.,TRBJ2-3,14,.,TRBV7-9,CASSFESSTDTQYF,TGTGCCAGCAGCTTCGAGTCTAGCACAGATACGCAGTATTTT
many,TRBJ2-7,13,.,TRBV6-2/TRBV6-3,CASSYGATYEQYF,TGTGCCAGCAGTTACGGGGCAACCTACGAGCAGTACTTC
.,TRBJ2-7,17,.,TRBV12-3/TRBV12-4,CASSFFLGEGPEGEQYF,TGTGCCAGCAGTTTTTTTTTGGGAGAGGGACCAGAAGGGGAGCAGTACTTC
few,TRBJ2-2,15,.,TRBV4-1,CASSQEGEGTGELFF,TGCGCCAGCAGCCAAGAAGGAGAGGGCACCGGGGAGCTGTTTTTT
few,TRBJ2-1,18,TRBD1,TRBV7-3,CASSLKGWVLGGPNEQFF,TGTGCCAGCAGCTTAAAGGGTTGGGTACTAGGGGGCCCAAATGAGCAGTTCTTC
few,TRBJ2-1,14,TRBD2,TRBV27,CASRPSGGEWEQFF,TGTGCCAGCAGGCCTAGCGGGGGGGAATGGGAGCAGTTCTTC
few,TRBJ1-5,14,.,TRBV5-1,CASSLDPGYQPQHF,TGCGCCAGCAGCTTGGATCCAGGGTATCAGCCCCAGCATTTT
.,TRBJ1-1,13,.,TRBV20-1,CSASFLGERQAFF,TGCAGTGCTAGCTTTCTTGGGGAAAGGCAGGCTTTCTTT
.,TRBJ2-7,18,TRBD1,TRBV6-2/TRBV6-3,CASTKLGGGTGPTYEQYF,TGTGCCAGCACCAAATTAGGGGGCGGAACGGGCCCCACCTACGAGCAGTACTTC
.,TRBJ2-7,13,.,TRBV15,CATSRGPTYEQYF,TGTGCCACCAGCAGAGGACCCACCTACGAGCAGTACTTC
once,TRBJ2-5,14,.,TRBV2,CASRGGQHQETQYF,TGTGCCAGCAGGGGGGGACAGCACCAAGAGACCCAGTACTTC